The 32 T cell receptor beta chains listed next were all sequenced from one sample in a study of cytomegalovirus exposure and HLA in healthy donors. The primer mix had 60 Vbeta and 13 Jbeta primers. Data came from immunoSEQ multiplex PCR; TCRdb stores just in-frame clones and leaves some out. Among 150,000 to 200,000 clones listed, around 78% were seen once. Input material: PBMCs. The receptors stem from a woman in her twenties or thirties in good health and CMV-seropositive.

The V gene is TRBV9, the J gene TRBJ1-5; tentative D call: TRBD1 (5 bases). Trimming shortened V by 7 bases and J by 0 bases, and 11 bases separated the two germline ends. Germline V gene data show CDR1 as SGDLS and CDR2 as YYNGEE. CDR3 length: 14 residues. CDR3 sequence reads: CASGGGYSNQPQHF. In DNA, the CDR3 is TGTGCCAGCGGTGGGGGGTATAGCAATCAGCCCCAGCATTTT.

CDR3 coding DNA: TGTGCCAGCATCCCGACAGGAAGGAACACTGAAGCTTTCTTT. It is translated as CASIPTGRNTEAFF. The chain joins TRBV21-1 to TRBJ1-1; TRBD1 was called by the table and not checked on the DNA. TRBV21-1 is labeled a pseudogene. The CDR3 totals 14 residues.

The chain couples TRBV10-3 to TRBJ2-7; 10 bases are a match to TRBD2. V lost 4 bases, J lost 3 bases, and 12 bases stayed unmatched. Germline lookup yields CDR1 ENHRY and CDR2 SYGVKD. The CDR3 length is 17 residues. This CDR3 is CAISVTSGRANGYEQYF. The DNA of the CDR3 is TGTGCCATCAGTGTTACAAGCGGGAGGGCCAACGGCTACGAGCAGTACTTC.

The rearrangement joins TRBV7-9 to TRBJ2-1; weak D call: TRBD2 (5 bases). CDR1 is SEHNR, CDR2 FQNEAQ, per germline (reference sequence). The V gene lost 0 bases and the J gene lost 10 bases, with 7 bases spanning the gap. The CDR3 has 12 residues. The CDR3 DNA sequence: TGTGCCAGCAGCTTAGCTCCGGGGGAGCAGTTCTTC. Amino acids: CASSLAPGEQFF.

This clone was recorded a few times. This chain connects TRBV10-3 to TRBJ1-4; 8 nucleotides align to TRBD1. This CDR3 is 14 amino acids long. Germline assignment: CDR1 ENHRY and CDR2 SYGVKD. J gave up 1 base and V 6 bases, and 1 base lay outside the gene matches. The CDR3 sequence: CAIRGTGTNEKLFF. The CDR3 nucleotides read TGTGCCATCAGGGGGACAGGAACTAATGAAAAACTGTTTTTT.

J is TRBJ1-1 and V is TRBV5-1; 11 nucleotides match TRBD1. This CDR3 has 16 amino acids. CDR1 and CDR2 from the germline V gene are SGHRS and YFSETQ. Trimming removed 0 bases from V and 4 bases from J; junction bases left unmatched: 5. The CDR3 loop reads CASSLAGQGASTEAFF. The CDR3 region has the DNA TGCGCCAGCAGCTTGGCCGGACAGGGGGCGAGCACTGAAGCTTTCTTT.

The chain recombines TRBV10-3 with TRBJ1-1, with TRBD1 matching over 7 bases. The V and J ends lost 8 bases and 6 bases, in that order; junction bases with no gene match: 6. CDR3 length: 12 amino acids. Germline V gene sequence: CDR1 ENHRY, CDR2 SYGVKD. The CDR3 sequence: CAIRKGAAEAFF. CDR3 DNA sequence: TGTGCCATCCGGAAGGGGGCCGCTGAAGCTTTCTTT.

This clone showed up just a few times. A read error may produce the germline difference seen at one junction end. This rearrangement joins TRBV20-1 to TRBJ2-5, with unresolved D. The CDR3 is made up of 11 amino acids. Germline CDR1 is DFQATT and CDR2 is SNEGSKA (reference sequence). The CDR3 DNA follows: TGCAGTGCCAGCCCCCAGGCCGTGCGAAACTTC. The encoded protein is CSASPQAVRNF.

V and J are TRBV7-9 and TRBJ1-1; 8 bases line up with TRBD1. Per germline, CDR1 SEHNR and CDR2 FQNEAQ (reference sequence). The ends lost 4 bases at V and 8 bases at J; junction bases unmatched: 15. The CDR3 totals 16 residues. CDR3 coding DNA: TGTGCCAGCAGCTCCGTGGACCGGACAGGGATTACCGAAGCTTTCTTT. Encoded protein: CASSSVDRTGITEAFF.

The V call is TRBV6-1, the J call TRBJ1-2; D not certain. V was trimmed by 3 bases and J by 6 bases, leaving 20 bases between them. In germline, CDR1 is MNHNS, CDR2 SASEGT. The CDR3 has 16 amino acids. The CDR3 sequence is CASSDWERARVNGYTF. CDR3 DNA: TGTGCCAGCAGTGACTGGGAGAGGGCGCGGGTCAATGGCTACACCTTC.

The rearrangement links TRBV5-4 to TRBJ2-7; D is ambiguous. This CDR3 is built from 13 residues. Germline values: CDR1 SGHNT, CDR2 YYREEE (reference sequence). V lost 1 base and J lost 3, with 8 bases in between. The CDR3 sequence: CASSLTANYEQYF. In DNA form, the CDR3 reads TGTGCCAGCAGCTTGACAGCTAACTACGAGCAGTACTTC.

The J gene is TRBJ2-7, the V gene TRBV19; the D gene is possibly TRBD1 (6 bases). CDR3 size: 14 residues. Germline loops: CDR1 LNHDA, CDR2 SQIVND (reference sequence). V lost 3 bases and J 3 bases, leaving 12 bases between the germline ends. This CDR3 reads CASSIGRGDYEQYF. The CDR3 DNA is TGTGCCAGTAGTATTGGCAGGGGTGACTACGAGCAGTACTTC.

The chain couples TRBV5-1 to TRBJ1-1, with D uncertain. Trimming removed 0 bases from V and 4 bases from J, with 13 bases in between. The CDR3 totals 15 residues. CDR1 SGHRS and CDR2 YFSETQ come from the germline V gene. The CDR3, as DNA: TGCGCCAGCAGCTTGGCTGCGGGAGTAGGCACTGAAGCTTTCTTT. Translating it yields CASSLAAGVGTEAFF.

This chain connects TRBV19 to TRBJ1-2, with TRBD1 matching over 7 bases. CDR1 is LNHDA and CDR2 is SQIVND in the germline V gene (reference sequence). The length of the CDR3 is 14 residues. After removal of 8 bases from V and 4 bases from J, the junction contained 10 bases not matched to a gene. The CDR3, as DNA: TGTGCCAGTTCCAGGGGGTTAGTAATCTATGGCTACACCTTC. Translating gives CASSRGLVIYGYTF.

V usage is TRBV19 and J usage is TRBJ1-5; D might be TRBD1 (6 bases). V was clipped by 9 bases and J by 6 bases, with 21 bases between them. Germline V gene lookup returns CDR1 LNHDA and CDR2 SQIVND (reference sequence). This CDR3 spans 15 amino acids. Here the CDR3 reads CASRFGGSLGQPQHF. CDR3 in DNA: TGTGCCAGCCGGTTTGGGGGCTCCCTAGGTCAGCCCCAGCATTTT.

In this sample, this clone turned up a few times. The V call is TRBV29-1, the J call TRBJ1-2; D remains unclear. Germline values: CDR1 SQVTM, CDR2 ANQGSEA. This CDR3 is built from 11 residues. The CDR3 is CRVDAGSGYTF. DNA for the CDR3: TGCAGAGTCGACGCTGGGAGTGGCTACACCTTC.

This clone showed up just once. The chain has TRBV6-5 and TRBJ1-4; D is possibly TRBD1 (5 bases). V shed 8 bases and J shed 4 bases, with 14 bases lying between them. This CDR3 is built from 14 residues. Germline-derived CDR1 and CDR2 are MNHEY and SVGAGI. DNA for the CDR3: TGTGCCAGCCGCACGGGACTTCATAATGAAAAACTGTTTTTT. Translation: CASRTGLHNEKLFF.

This clone was picked up one time. The chain recombines TRBV25-1 with TRBJ1-1; a weak D match, TRBD1 (5 bases). V lost 11 bases and J lost 0, with 13 bases in between. The CDR3 is 13 residues long. Germline CDR1 MGHDK, CDR2 SYGVNS. The CDR3 spells CACRQYMNTEAFF. CDR3 nucleotides: TGTGCCTGTCGACAGTACATGAACACTGAAGCTTTCTTT. The entire variable domain, with the rest obtained from reference TRBV25-1 and TRBJ1-1, is as follows: EADIYQTPRYLVIGTGKKITLECSQTMGHDKMYWYQQDPGMELHLIHYSYGVNSTEKGDLSSESTVSRIRTEHFPLTLESARPSHTSQYLCACRQYMNTEAFFGQGTRLTVV.

As regards this clone: Other DNA sequences in the same sample also yield this CDR3. The chain uses TRBV5-1 and TRBJ2-7, with TRBD2 identical over 14 bases. The germline V gene encodes CDR1 SGHRS and CDR2 YFSETQ. The CDR3 runs 15 residues. Trimming took 3 bases from V and 4 from J; bases not matched to a gene: 3. For the CDR3, the DNA is TGCGCCAGCAGCTCTGGGACTAGCGGGAGTTACGAGCAGTACTTC. This translates into CASSSGTSGSYEQYF.

The chain joins TRBV2 to TRBJ2-1; a weak D match, TRBD1 (5 bases). Germline-derived CDR1 and CDR2 are SNHLY and FYNNEI. The CDR3 consists of 12 residues. The V and J ends lost 6 bases and 8 bases respectively, with 11 bases between them. The CDR3, as DNA: TGTGCCAGCAGGACAGACAACTATGAGCAGTTCTTC. Amino acids: CASRTDNYEQFF.

The genes are TRBV2 and TRBJ2-5; D uncertain. The length of the CDR3 is 13 residues. The germline CDR1 and CDR2 sequences are SNHLY and FYNNEI. V lost 3 bases and J 2 bases, leaving 7 bases between the germline ends. CDR3 bases: TGTGCCAGCAGTGAGGCGGAACAAGAGACCCAGTACTTC. It encodes CASSEAEQETQYF.

This chain uses TRBV29-1 with TRBJ1-5, with a possible D match to TRBD1 (5 bases). Germline CDR1 reads SQVTM; CDR2 reads ANQGSEA. The CDR3 spans 13 residues. Trimming removed 5 bases from V and 3 bases from J, with 11 bases in between. CDR3 sequence: CSVLQALNQPQHF. CDR3 DNA: TGCAGCGTTCTACAGGCGCTCAATCAGCCCCAGCATTTT.

The sample holds a few counts of this clone. V gene TRBV27 combines with J gene TRBJ2-2, with a tentative D call TRBD2 (6 bases). Germline CDR1 is MNHEY and CDR2 is SMNVEV (reference sequence). The V end lost 4 bases, the J end lost 3 bases, and 12 bases lay between the germline ends. This CDR3 spans 15 amino acids. CDR3 residues: CASSWGLPHTGELFF. DNA of the CDR3: TGTGCCAGCAGTTGGGGACTTCCTCACACCGGGGAGCTGTTTTTT.

V usage is TRBV7-9 and J usage is TRBJ1-4; 7 bases are shared with TRBD1. V was clipped by 5 bases and J by 4 bases; unmatched bases: 4. The germline V gene has CDR1 SEHNR and CDR2 FQNEAQ (reference sequence). CDR3 length: 14 residues. DNA of the CDR3: TGTGCCAGCAGCCCAGGGACAGATAATGAAAAACTGTTTTTT. Amino acid sequence: CASSPGTDNEKLFF.

Only a few counts were recorded for this clone. V usage is TRBV5-1 and J usage is TRBJ2-7; the D gene is possibly TRBD2 (6 bases). The CDR3 contains 13 residues. Germline V gene data show CDR1 as SGHRS and CDR2 as YFSETQ. Trimming stripped 0 bases from V and 6 bases from J, with 10 bases between. As DNA, the CDR3 is TGCGCCAGCAGCTTGGGTAGGGAGGCCGAGCAGTACTTC. This translates into CASSLGREAEQYF.

Worth noting for this clone: The identical CDR3 is also encoded by other nucleotide sequences in the sample. V is TRBV7-2 and J is TRBJ2-3; the D is unclear. The V end lost 3 bases, the J end lost 3 bases, and 4 bases lay between the germline ends. Germline V gene lookup returns CDR1 SGHTA and CDR2 FQGNSA. The CDR3 has 12 amino acids. The CDR3 sequence: CASSFLTDTQYF. In DNA, the CDR3 is TGTGCCAGCAGCTTTTTAACAGATACGCAGTATTTT.

The gene calls are TRBV19 and TRBJ2-3; the D gene is possibly TRBD2 (6 bases). The CDR3 is 14 amino acids. Trimming pared 1 base from V and 2 bases from J, leaving 7 bases between. Per the germline V gene, CDR1 is LNHDA and CDR2 is SQIVND (reference sequence). The CDR3 region has the DNA TGTGCCAGTAGTATAGGGGGGGACACAGATACGCAGTATTTT. Translation gives CASSIGGDTDTQYF. Full variable domain (rest looked up from reference TRBV19 and TRBJ2-3): DGGITQSPKYLFRKEGQNVTLSCEQNLNHDAMYWYRQDPGQGLRLIYYSQIVNDFQKGDIAEGYSVSREKKESFPLTVTSAQKNPTAFYLCASSIGGDTDTQYFGPGTRLTVL.

This chain uses TRBV6-5 with TRBJ1-1; TRBD1 matches at 7 bases. The CDR3 is 12 amino acids. Trimming removed 5 bases from V and 10 bases from J; junction bases left unmatched: 7. Germline lookup yields CDR1 MNHEY and CDR2 SVGAGI. CDR3 sequence (DNA): TGTGCCAGCAGTCCCCCAGGGGGTTCAGCTTTCTTT. It codes for CASSPPGGSAFF.

This clone was seen only once. The chain joins TRBV19 to TRBJ2-2, with 9 bases that match TRBD2. The ends lost 4 bases at V and 6 bases at J; junction bases unmatched: 6. This CDR3 has 15 amino acids. The germline V gene encodes CDR1 LNHDA and CDR2 SQIVND (reference sequence). Here the CDR3 reads CASSTASGIAGELFF. In DNA, the CDR3 is TGTGCCAGTAGTACTGCTAGCGGGATTGCCGGGGAGCTGTTTTTT.

The V call is TRBV4-3, the J call TRBJ2-1; 10 positions agree with TRBD2. Trimming cost V 0 bases and J 7 bases; bases outside gene matches: 9. The CDR3 loop spans 17 amino acids. Germline lookup yields CDR1 LGHNA and CDR2 YSLEER. CDR3 in amino acids: CASSQDRSSGRGNEQFF. For the CDR3, the DNA is TGCGCCAGCAGCCAAGACCGATCTAGCGGGAGAGGGAATGAGCAGTTCTTC.

This chain connects TRBV6-5 to TRBJ1-2, with 9 bases aligning to TRBD1. CDR1 MNHEY and CDR2 SVGAGI come from the germline V gene. V dropped 1 base and J dropped 4; count of bases not matched to a gene: 4. The CDR3 consists of 15 residues. As DNA, the CDR3 is TGTGCCAGCAGTTACTTCGAGACAGGGGGCTATGGCTACACCTTC. This translates into CASSYFETGGYGYTF.

This clone was observed a handful of times. V is TRBV29-1 and J is TRBJ2-3; possible D gene TRBD2, 6 bases. The germline gives CDR1 SQVTM, CDR2 ANQGSEA. This CDR3 comprises 14 residues. V was shortened by 1 base and J by 3 bases, with 11 bases between the two germline ends. CDR3: CSVEGPGGTDTQYF. CDR3 DNA sequence: TGCAGCGTTGAAGGGCCCGGGGGAACAGATACGCAGTATTTT.